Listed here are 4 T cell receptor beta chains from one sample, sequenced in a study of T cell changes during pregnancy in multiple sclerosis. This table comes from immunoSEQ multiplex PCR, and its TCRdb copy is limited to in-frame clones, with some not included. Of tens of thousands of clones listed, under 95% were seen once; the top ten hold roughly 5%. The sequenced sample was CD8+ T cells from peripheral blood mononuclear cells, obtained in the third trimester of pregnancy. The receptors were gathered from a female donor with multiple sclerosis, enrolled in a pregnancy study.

The CDR3, as DNA: TGCAGTGCCCAATCCTACGAGCAGTACTTC. This gives the protein CSAQSYEQYF. This chain uses TRBV20-1 with TRBJ2-7; D is unresolved. The V gene lost 6 bases and the J gene lost 1 base, with 4 bases spanning the gap. Germline V CDR1 and CDR2: DFQATT, SNEGSKA (reference sequence). This CDR3 region has 10 residues.

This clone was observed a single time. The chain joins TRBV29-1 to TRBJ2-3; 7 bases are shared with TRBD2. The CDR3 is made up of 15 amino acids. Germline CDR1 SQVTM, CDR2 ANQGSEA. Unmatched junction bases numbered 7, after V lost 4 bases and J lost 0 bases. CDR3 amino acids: CSVVGAGYSTDTQYF. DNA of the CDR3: TGCAGCGTTGTTGGAGCGGGATATAGCACAGATACGCAGTATTTT.

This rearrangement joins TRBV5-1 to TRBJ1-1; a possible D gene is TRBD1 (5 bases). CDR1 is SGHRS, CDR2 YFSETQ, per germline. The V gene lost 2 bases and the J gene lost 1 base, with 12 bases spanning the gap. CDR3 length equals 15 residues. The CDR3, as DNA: TGCGCCAGCAGCTTAGAGCGGGGACCGAACACTGAAGCTTTCTTT. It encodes CASSLERGPNTEAFF.

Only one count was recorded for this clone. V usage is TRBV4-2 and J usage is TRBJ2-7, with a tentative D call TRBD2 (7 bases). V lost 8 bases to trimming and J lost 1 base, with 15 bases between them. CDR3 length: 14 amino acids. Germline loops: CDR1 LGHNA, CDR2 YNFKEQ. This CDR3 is CASGERGGSYEQYF. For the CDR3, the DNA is TGTGCCAGCGGCGAAAGGGGGGGATCCTACGAGCAGTACTTC.